This TCR beta chain was captured in a study of PD-1 blockade in mismatch repair-deficient tumors. Study at large: All were previously treated, progressing patients with eleven to twelve mismatch repair-deficient cancer types. Broader study findings: After pembrolizumab, tumor-resident clones rose rapidly, then generally contracted before radiologic responses.

About this clone itself: Its target is unknown.

Repertoires were generated with immunoSEQ multiplex PCR, while TCRdb's copy carries only in-frame clones and drops some. The table shows roughly 120,000 clones, with 88% occurring only once. TCRs were sequenced from a few patients responding to pembrolizumab. After removal of 5 bases from V and 4 bases from J, the junction contained 4 bases not matched to a gene. Germline V lookup: CDR1 MDHEN, CDR2 SYDVKM. The CDR3 extends over 15 amino acids. Sequencing was performed on peripheral blood, taken approximately 71 weeks after starting pembrolizumab. This receptor was identified in an adult with mismatch repair-deficient cancer. The chain joins TRBV28 to TRBJ2-1; 11 bases match TRBD2. CDR3 residues: CASSPGLAGYNEQFF. The CDR3 DNA reads TGTGCCAGCAGTCCCGGACTAGCGGGTTACAATGAGCAGTTCTTC.